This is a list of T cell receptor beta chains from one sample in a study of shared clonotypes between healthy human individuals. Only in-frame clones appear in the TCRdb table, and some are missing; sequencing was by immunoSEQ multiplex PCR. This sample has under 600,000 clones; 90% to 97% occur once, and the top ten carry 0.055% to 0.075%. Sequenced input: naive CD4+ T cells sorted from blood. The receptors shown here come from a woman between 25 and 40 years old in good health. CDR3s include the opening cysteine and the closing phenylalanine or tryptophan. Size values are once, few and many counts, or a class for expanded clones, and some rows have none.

cdr3_aa: CASSILSGSTDTQYF
v_call: TRBV28
cdr3_length: 15
clone_size: NA

cdr3_aa: CASSADRVSHEQYF
v_call: TRBV5-4
cdr3_length: 14
clone_size: NA

cdr3_aa: CASSSTQGTEAFF
v_call: TRBV19
cdr3_length: 13
clone_size: NA

cdr3_aa: CASSPSWGEGPNEQYF
v_call: TRBV7-6
cdr3_length: 16
clone_size: NA

cdr3_aa: CATGQGYSNQPQHF
v_call: TRBV7-3
cdr3_length: 14
clone_size: NA

cdr3_aa: CASSRGDREVEKLFF
v_call: TRBV27
cdr3_length: 15
clone_size: NA

cdr3_aa: CASSEERPRDYGYTF
v_call: TRBV6-1
cdr3_length: 15
clone_size: NA

cdr3_aa: CASSEEPTEAFF
v_call: TRBV6-1
cdr3_length: 12
clone_size: NA

cdr3_aa: CASSLALQGSREKLFF
v_call: TRBV5-8
cdr3_length: 16
clone_size: NA

cdr3_aa: CASSLGQGGEQYF
v_call: TRBV5-6
cdr3_length: 13
clone_size: NA

cdr3_aa: CASSSAGQGTPYTDTQYF
v_call: TRBV28
cdr3_length: 18
clone_size: NA

cdr3_aa: CASSNKLSNQPQHF
v_call: TRBV21-1
cdr3_length: 14
clone_size: NA

cdr3_aa: CATSSGQTPYEQYF
v_call: TRBV15
cdr3_length: 14
clone_size: NA

cdr3_aa: CASSQLAGQGNTIYF
v_call: TRBV14
cdr3_length: 15
clone_size: NA

cdr3_aa: CASSWRGEEEDTQYF
v_call: TRBV5-1
cdr3_length: 15
clone_size: NA

cdr3_aa: CAWSGPGGTEAFF
v_call: TRBV30
cdr3_length: 13
clone_size: few

cdr3_aa: CSADVPLEQYF
v_call: TRBV20-1
cdr3_length: 11
clone_size: NA

cdr3_aa: CASSIARSRGRLNEQFF
v_call: TRBV19
cdr3_length: 17
clone_size: NA

cdr3_aa: CASSLQGISIQYF
v_call: TRBV28
cdr3_length: 13
clone_size: NA

cdr3_aa: CASSTTGASNQPQHF
v_call: TRBV2
cdr3_length: 15
clone_size: NA